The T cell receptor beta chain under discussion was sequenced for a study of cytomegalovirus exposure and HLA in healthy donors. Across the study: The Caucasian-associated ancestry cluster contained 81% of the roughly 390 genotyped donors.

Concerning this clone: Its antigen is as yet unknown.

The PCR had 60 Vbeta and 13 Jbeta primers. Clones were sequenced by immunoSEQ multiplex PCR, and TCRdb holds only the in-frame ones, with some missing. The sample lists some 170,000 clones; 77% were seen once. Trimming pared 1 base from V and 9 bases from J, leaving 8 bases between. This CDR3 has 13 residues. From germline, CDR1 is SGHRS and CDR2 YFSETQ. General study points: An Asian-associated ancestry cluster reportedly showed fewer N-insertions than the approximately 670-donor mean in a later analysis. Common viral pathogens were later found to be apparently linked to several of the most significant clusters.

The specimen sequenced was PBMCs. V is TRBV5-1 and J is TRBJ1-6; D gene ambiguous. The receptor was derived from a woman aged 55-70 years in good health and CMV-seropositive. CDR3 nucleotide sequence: TGCGCCAGCAGCTTGACTGAGTTTTCACCCCTCCACTTT. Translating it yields CASSLTEFSPLHF. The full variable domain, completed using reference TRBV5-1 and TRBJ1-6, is KAGVTQTPRYLIKTRGQQVTLSCSPISGHRSVSWYQQTPGQGLQFLFEYFSETQRNKGNFPGRFSGRQFSNSRSEMNVSTLELGDSALYLCASSLTEFSPLHFGNGTRLTVT.